The clone carrying this TCR beta chain was detected a few times. Antigen specificity is unknown. Naive, central memory, regulatory and stem cell-like memory cells within the CD4+ compartment were sorted using CD45RO/CCR7/CD25/CD127/CD95/CD27. The data are from a study of beta chain features in type 1 diabetes. Sequenced material consisted of expressed TCRB transcripts (all of the isolated RNA was reverse transcribed). Libraries were prepared by immunoSEQ multiplex PCR; TCRdb keeps only in-frame clonotypes and omits some of them. The sample consists of over 300,000 clones, around 8% of them appearing once. Notes on the study in general: A closer apparent resemblance between naive, central memory and Treg TCRB repertoires was seen in patients than in healthy donors. PCR might pick shorter templates more often, in the same way for patients and controls.

The CDR3 consists of 16 residues. CDR1 is SGHTA, CDR2 FQGNSA, per germline. Trimming at V came to 5 bases and at J to 1 base, leaving 6 bases not matched to a gene. The sample consisted of central memory CD4+ T cells from blood. This TCR was recovered from a woman under 30 in good health. The gene calls are TRBV7-2 and TRBJ2-2, with TRBD1 matching over 8 bases. The CDR3 reads CASSPRTGRNTGELFF. The CDR3 nucleotides read TGTGCCAGCAGCCCCCGGACAGGGAGGAACACCGGGGAGCTGTTTTTT.